Sequencing of this T cell receptor beta chain was carried out in a study of CD8 T cells in Susac syndrome. Findings and limits, study-wide: It was acknowledged in the study that its TCR sequencing and HLA analysis involved a relatively small number of individuals.

TCR beta sequencing covered blood CD8+ and CD4+ T cells. The CDR3 length is 15 residues. The ends were cut back, 4 bases at V and 2 bases at J, with 9 bases in the middle. Germline CDR1 reads SEHNR; CDR2 reads FQNEAQ (reference sequence). Concerning this clonotype itself: Its antigen is unidentified.

About 0.45 to 1 ug RNA was reverse transcribed with random hexamers. Amplification of TCR beta CDR3 across 54 Vbeta and 13 Jbeta was performed with immunoSEQ multiplex PCR. One entry per CDR3 protein, called by TCRdb with MiXCR from the immunoSEQ multiplex PCR reads. The sample has approximately 150,000 distinct CDR3 sequences; roughly 94% are singletons. This chain connects TRBV7-9 to TRBJ2-6; perhaps TRBD1 as D (5 bases). The sample taken for sequencing was CD4+ T cells from PBMCs. This TCR came from a human donor with multiple sclerosis. CDR3 residues: CASSSDKTGANVLTF. The CDR3 nucleotides are TGTGCCAGCAGCTCGGACAAAACTGGGGCCAACGTCCTGACTTTC.